This is a list of T cell receptor beta chains from one sample in a study of T cell repertoires in cytomegalovirus infection. TCRdb analysed the reads with MiXCR anew, one entry per CDR3 protein. The repertoire holds about 830,000 distinct CDR3 sequences, with about 31% as singletons. Their antigens are not known. The material was cultured CD8+ T cells from PBMCs, obtained from culture after CMV antigen stimulation. These TCRs come from a human donor in good health (CMV status not recorded). Some clones in this sample may be carry-over from other donors' samples. The CDR3 runs from the conserved cysteine through the conserved F or W. Each record gives: clone size, V gene, J gene, CDR3 protein. For some rows the clone size is stated as once, few or many, or as a class when expanded; others skip it.

size: NA
V: TRBV7-8
J: TRBJ1-4
CDR3: CASTSRGEKLFF

size: NA
V: TRBV28
J: TRBJ1-2
CDR3: CASSNRQGPYGYTF

size: NA
V: TRBV14
J: TRBJ1-4
CDR3: CASSHDSVNLFF

size: few
V: TRBV5-1
J: TRBJ2-4
CDR3: CASSLVPPGRTNIQYF

size: NA
V: TRBV7-8
J: TRBJ1-4
CDR3: CANSFSPSSATNEKLFF

size: NA
V: TRBV29-1
J: TRBJ1-5
CDR3: CSVLGQGGGGNQPQHF

size: few
V: TRBV19
J: TRBJ1-1
CDR3: CASSIGQGAPEAFF

size: NA
V: TRBV6-5
J: TRBJ2-1
CDR3: CASSPIWTGENNEQFF

size: many
V: TRBV7-4
J: TRBJ2-4
CDR3: CASSLAELAKNIQYF

size: once
V: TRBV3-1
J: TRBJ1-5
CDR3: CASSQDFTGTGNQPQHF

size: many
V: TRBV7-6
J: TRBJ1-1
CDR3: CASSLTGTAGTEAFF

size: NA
V: TRBV9
J: TRBJ1-5
CDR3: CASSVTGDQPQHF

size: NA
V: TRBV6-2/TRBV6-3
J: TRBJ2-1
CDR3: CASSYPWTSGSYNEQFF

size: few
V: TRBV28
J: TRBJ1-6
CDR3: CASSFPGASPLHF

size: NA
V: TRBV11-3
J: TRBJ2-2
CDR3: CASSTPGHLNTGELFF

size: few
V: TRBV27
J: TRBJ2-1
CDR3: CASSLRQGARYNEQFF

size: NA
V: TRBV20-1
J: TRBJ2-1
CDR3: CSARTSGPNEQFF

size: NA
V: TRBV6-2/TRBV6-3
J: TRBJ1-6
CDR3: CASSSSEVVDNSPLHF

size: once
V: TRBV9
J: TRBJ1-2
CDR3: CASSPQGGARYGYTF

size: few
V: TRBV6-1
J: TRBJ2-7
CDR3: CASSEPRRAYEQYF

size: NA
V: TRBV2
J: TRBJ2-5
CDR3: CASSFKGTVQETQYF

size: NA
V: TRBV10-3
J: TRBJ2-7
CDR3: CGTGRSSYEQYF

size: once
V: TRBV19
J: TRBJ2-7
CDR3: CASSTGVRGYEQYF